These T cell receptor beta chains were read from a single sample in a study of early T cells in non-severe SARS-CoV-2 infection. TCRdb used MiXCR to reprocess the 5' RACE reads, holding one entry per CDR3 protein. Of tens of thousands of distinct CDR3 sequences listed, around 6.8% are singletons. The sequencing input was whole blood. These receptors all come from an adult who was a healthcare worker with PCR-confirmed SARS-CoV-2 infection or an uninfected control (not recorded which). Both conserved end residues are part of each CDR3. The D gene is left open where the match is weak. Not all rows give a size; the values are once, few, many and, for expanded clones, a class.

d_gene	v_gene	j_gene	abundance	CDR3aa	CDR3nt
NA	TRBV4-3	TRBJ2-2	NA	CASSQGSGATSFRTGELFF	TGCGCCAGCAGCCAAGGCTCGGGGGCGACTAGCTTTAGAACCGGGGAGCTGTTTTTT
NA	TRBV7-2	TRBJ2-5	few	CASSFGAETQYF	TGTGCCAGCAGCTTTGGAGCAGAGACCCAGTACTTC
NA	TRBV27	TRBJ2-1	many	CASSLSVSGPNEQFF	TGTGCCAGCAGTTTATCGGTTTCAGGGCCCAATGAGCAGTTCTTC
TRBD1	TRBV28	TRBJ2-5	NA	CASRGRYRGRETQYF	TGTGCCAGCAGGGGCAGGTACAGGGGGCGAGAGACCCAGTACTTC
NA	TRBV2	TRBJ1-1	few	CASRNKNTEAFF	TGTGCCAGCAGAAACAAGAACACTGAAGCTTTCTTT
NA	TRBV12-3/TRBV12-4	TRBJ1-5	few	CASSSQYSNQPQHF	TGTGCCAGCAGTTCCCAATATAGCAATCAGCCCCAGCATTTT
TRBD2	TRBV6-5	TRBJ2-1	NA	CASSYGLASLNEQFF	TGTGCCAGCAGTTACGGACTAGCGAGTCTCAATGAGCAGTTCTTC
NA	TRBV7-8	TRBJ2-4	few	CASSRARLAIWILAKNIQYF	TGTGCCAGCAGCCGCGCTCGTCTAGCAATATGGATACTAGCCAAAAACATTCAGTACTTC
NA	TRBV12-3/TRBV12-4	TRBJ1-1	many	CASRPTGAAGNTEAFF	TGTGCCAGCAGGCCCACCGGAGCGGCCGGAAACACTGAAGCTTTCTTT
NA	TRBV7-2	TRBJ2-2	few	CASSIQDPNTGELFF	TGTGCCAGCAGCATACAGGATCCGAACACCGGGGAGCTGTTTTTT
TRBD2	TRBV20-1	TRBJ2-7	few	CSAALSGGGEQYF	TGCAGTGCCGCCCTCAGCGGGGGAGGCGAGCAGTACTTC
TRBD2	TRBV5-1	TRBJ2-3	NA	CASSFSGASTDTQYF	TGCGCCAGCAGCTTTAGCGGGGCTAGCACAGATACGCAGTATTTT
NA	TRBV4-3	TRBJ2-3	NA	CASSQDGTDTQYF	TGCGCCAGCAGCCAAGACGGCACAGATACGCAGTATTTT
TRBD1	TRBV11-2	TRBJ1-1	NA	CASRPIQGYGFF	TGTGCCAGCAGGCCAATACAGGGGTATGGCTTCTTT
TRBD1	TRBV5-5	TRBJ2-3	NA	CASSRTGSEDTQYF	TGTGCCAGCAGCCGGACAGGGTCGGAGGATACGCAGTATTTT
TRBD2	TRBV12-5	TRBJ2-3	many	CASGGGLAGTDTQYF	TGTGCTAGTGGCGGCGGACTAGCGGGTACAGATACGCAGTATTTT
NA	TRBV6-6	TRBJ1-4	many	CASSYSMAGLGEKLFF	TGTGCCAGCAGTTACTCCATGGCGGGTTTGGGTGAAAAACTGTTTTTT
NA	TRBV29-1	TRBJ2-3	NA	CSVRGKGDSGGTDTQYF	TGCAGCGTACGGGGGAAGGGCGACAGTGGGGGCACAGATACGCAGTATTTT
NA	TRBV11-1	TRBJ2-3	few	CASSIGSFTDTQYF	TGTGCCAGCAGCATTGGGTCCTTCACAGATACGCAGTATTTT
NA	TRBV7-2	TRBJ2-3	NA	CASSPRSGFSTDTQYF	TGTGCCAGCAGCCCTCGGAGCGGATTTAGCACAGATACGCAGTATTTT
TRBD2	TRBV9	TRBJ2-1	many	CASSQAGGQNFNEQFF	TGTGCCAGCAGCCAGGCGGGGGGCCAAAACTTCAATGAGCAGTTCTTC
TRBD1	TRBV12-3/TRBV12-4	TRBJ1-1	many	CASTDRENTEAFF	TGTGCCAGCACCGACAGGGAGAACACTGAAGCTTTCTTT
NA	TRBV4-2	TRBJ2-7	NA	CASSQGSSVGYEQYF	TGTGCCAGCAGCCAAGGTTCCAGTGTTGGCTACGAGCAGTACTTC
NA	TRBV5-1	TRBJ1-2	NA	CASSLRKGVDEYTF	TGCGCCAGCAGCCTCCGGAAAGGTGTTGATGAATACACCTTC
NA	TRBV7-9	TRBJ2-5	NA	CASSSGLTPQETQYF	TGTGCCAGCAGCTCGGGTCTGACCCCTCAAGAGACCCAGTACTTC
NA	TRBV2	TRBJ2-3	many	CASSRQQDTQYF	TGTGCCAGCAGTCGGCAACAAGATACGCAGTATTTT
NA	TRBV13	TRBJ2-7	many	CASSLKGLKLEQYF	TGTGCCAGCAGCTTAAAGGGACTCAAGCTAGAGCAGTACTTC